This T cell receptor beta chain was retrieved from a study of blood T cell repertoires in COVID-19. The data were produced by immunoSEQ multiplex PCR, yet TCRdb's version contains in-frame clones alone and is incomplete. This table holds about 120,000 clones, 86% found once. This clone appeared a few times. CDR3 length: 13 amino acids. The V segment lost 7 bases and the J segment 7 bases; nucleotides outside the gene matches: 9. Per the germline V gene, CDR1 is SNHLY and CDR2 is FYNNEI. The sample was peripheral blood. V gene TRBV2 combines with J gene TRBJ2-7; 8 bases line up with TRBD1. This sequence originates from a man aged 35 to 55 with acute or convalescent COVID-19. CDR3: CASMGAGGWEQYF. CDR3 coding DNA: TGTGCCAGCATGGGGGCAGGGGGCTGGGAGCAGTACTTC.